Listed below are T cell receptor beta chains from one sample, sequenced in a study of blood T cell repertoires in COVID-19. Profiled with immunoSEQ multiplex PCR; TCRdb holds only in-frame clones, not every one. There are about 310,000 clones in the sample; roughly 86% occur only once, and roughly 1.3% lies in the top ten. Sequenced input: peripheral blood. These receptors were obtained from a man between 65 and 79 years old with acute or convalescent COVID-19. CDR3s include the opening cysteine and the closing phenylalanine or tryptophan. Each record gives: D gene, clone size, V gene, J gene, CDR3 DNA, CDR3 protein. D genes are given only for firm matches. Some rows have no size entry. The others give once, few or many, or a class for an expanded clone.

D gene: TRBD1; clone size: NA; V gene: TRBV6-2/TRBV6-3; J gene: TRBJ2-7; CDR3 DNA: TGTGCCAGCAGTTGGGTGGGACAGAATGTCTACGAGCAGTACTTC; CDR3 protein: CASSWVGQNVYEQYF
D gene: NA; clone size: NA; V gene: TRBV5-1; J gene: TRBJ1-2; CDR3 DNA: TGCGCCAGCAGCTTGGCCCAGGGATATGGCTACACCTTC; CDR3 protein: CASSLAQGYGYTF
D gene: NA; clone size: NA; V gene: TRBV28; J gene: TRBJ2-7; CDR3 DNA: TGTGCCAGCTGGGAGGGGGGGAACCACTACGAGCAGTACTTC; CDR3 protein: CASWEGGNHYEQYF
D gene: NA; clone size: once; V gene: TRBV2; J gene: TRBJ1-4; CDR3 DNA: TGTGCCAGCAGTGAAGGGGTCAGGGCCCAAAAACTGTTTTTT; CDR3 protein: CASSEGVRAQKLFF
D gene: TRBD1; clone size: once; V gene: TRBV3-1/TRBV3-2; J gene: TRBJ2-7; CDR3 DNA: TGTGCCAGCAGCCTAACCGGGACAGGGCCCTACGAGCAGTACTTC; CDR3 protein: CASSLTGTGPYEQYF
D gene: TRBD2; clone size: once; V gene: TRBV30; J gene: TRBJ2-3; CDR3 DNA: TGTGCCTGGAAACAAGGGACTAGCGGGACCACAGATACGCAGTATTTT; CDR3 protein: CAWKQGTSGTTDTQYF
D gene: TRBD1; clone size: NA; V gene: TRBV7-9; J gene: TRBJ2-7; CDR3 DNA: TGTGCCAGCAGCCGCCGACAGGGGGTCGCCTACGAGCAGTACTTC; CDR3 protein: CASSRRQGVAYEQYF
D gene: TRBD1; clone size: NA; V gene: TRBV6-5; J gene: TRBJ1-5; CDR3 DNA: TGTGCCAGCAGTCTCGGACAGGGACGAAATCAGCCCCAGCATTTT; CDR3 protein: CASSLGQGRNQPQHF
D gene: TRBD1; clone size: NA; V gene: TRBV30; J gene: TRBJ2-5; CDR3 DNA: TGTGCCTGGAGTGGGGCGACAGGGGATCAAGAGACCCAGTACTTC; CDR3 protein: CAWSGATGDQETQYF
D gene: TRBD1; clone size: NA; V gene: TRBV15; J gene: TRBJ1-6; CDR3 DNA: TGTGCCACCAGCAGTTACAGGGGGGCACCCCTCCACTTT; CDR3 protein: CATSSYRGAPLHF
D gene: TRBD2; clone size: NA; V gene: TRBV7-8; J gene: TRBJ2-2; CDR3 DNA: TGTGCCAGCGGTCAGAGCGGGGGGGTCACCGGGGAGCTGTTTTTT; CDR3 protein: CASGQSGGVTGELFF
D gene: NA; clone size: NA; V gene: TRBV7-2; J gene: TRBJ1-5; CDR3 DNA: TGTGCCAGCAGCGCCGGGACACGCGAGCATCAGCCCCAGCATTTT; CDR3 protein: CASSAGTREHQPQHF
D gene: TRBD1; clone size: NA; V gene: TRBV7-2; J gene: TRBJ1-2; CDR3 DNA: TGTGCCAGCAGCCAGTTGGGGCAGGGGGCAGGAGGCTACACCTTC; CDR3 protein: CASSQLGQGAGGYTF
D gene: TRBD2; clone size: NA; V gene: TRBV28; J gene: TRBJ2-1; CDR3 DNA: TGTGCCAGCAGTTTCGTACCGGGACTAGCGGGAGGGAGTGAGCAGTTCTTC; CDR3 protein: CASSFVPGLAGGSEQFF
D gene: TRBD1; clone size: NA; V gene: TRBV5-1; J gene: TRBJ1-1; CDR3 DNA: TGCGCCAGCAGCTCTACCGGGACAGTGAACACTGAAGCTTTCTTT; CDR3 protein: CASSSTGTVNTEAFF
D gene: NA; clone size: NA; V gene: TRBV10-2; J gene: TRBJ2-1; CDR3 DNA: TGCGCCAGCAGTGAGATCAGGCGTGAGCAGTTCTTC; CDR3 protein: CASSEIRREQFF
D gene: NA; clone size: NA; V gene: TRBV7-9; J gene: TRBJ2-3; CDR3 DNA: TGTGCCAGCAGCTACAGGTTTCCAACAGATACGCAGTATTTT; CDR3 protein: CASSYRFPTDTQYF
D gene: NA; clone size: NA; V gene: TRBV7-8; J gene: TRBJ1-2; CDR3 DNA: TGTGCCAGCAGCTCAGGTCCTATGGGCTACACCTTC; CDR3 protein: CASSSGPMGYTF
D gene: NA; clone size: NA; V gene: TRBV6-2/TRBV6-3; J gene: TRBJ1-4; CDR3 DNA: TGTGCCAGCAGACCTTCGTTAGGGGTCGGGAATGAAAAACTGTTTTTT; CDR3 protein: CASRPSLGVGNEKLFF
D gene: NA; clone size: NA; V gene: TRBV7-2; J gene: TRBJ2-7; CDR3 DNA: TGTGCCAGCAGCTTAGCGTTCGGGACAACCTATAACTACGAGCAGTACTTC; CDR3 protein: CASSLAFGTTYNYEQYF